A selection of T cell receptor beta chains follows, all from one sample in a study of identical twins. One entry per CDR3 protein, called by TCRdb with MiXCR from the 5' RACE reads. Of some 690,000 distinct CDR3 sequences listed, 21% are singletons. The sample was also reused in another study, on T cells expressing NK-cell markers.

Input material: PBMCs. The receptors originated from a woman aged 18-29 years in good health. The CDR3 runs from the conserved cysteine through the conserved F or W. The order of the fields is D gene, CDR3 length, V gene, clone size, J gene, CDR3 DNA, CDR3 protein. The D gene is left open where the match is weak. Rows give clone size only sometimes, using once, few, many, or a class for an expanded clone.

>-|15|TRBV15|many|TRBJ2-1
TGTGCCACCAGCACCCTAGGGACTTTAGTTAATGAGCAGTTCTTC
CATSTLGTLVNEQFF
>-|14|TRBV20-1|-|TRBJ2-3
TGCAGTGCTTGCGGCCCCCATGGGACAGATACGCAGTATTTT
CSACGPHGTDTQYF
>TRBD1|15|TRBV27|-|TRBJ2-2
TGTGCCAGCAGTATCCGGGACAGATCCACCGGGGAGCTGTTTTTT
CASSIRDRSTGELFF
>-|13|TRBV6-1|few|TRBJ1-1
TGTGCCACCGGGGGGTGGAGGAACACTGAAGCTTTCTTT
CATGGWRNTEAFF
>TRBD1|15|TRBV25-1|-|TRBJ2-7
TGTGCCAGCAGGCCAACAGGGGCCGACTCCTACGAGCAGTACTTC
CASRPTGADSYEQYF
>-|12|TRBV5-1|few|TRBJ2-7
TGCGCCAGCAGCCTCCGGCGGTGGAAGCAGTACTTC
CASSLRRWKQYF
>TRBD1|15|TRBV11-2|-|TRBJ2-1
TGTGCCAGCACTACCGGGACAGGGCCCTACAATGAGCAGTTCTTC
CASTTGTGPYNEQFF
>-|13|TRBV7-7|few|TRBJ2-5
TGTGCCAGCAGTAAACAGGTTCAAGAGACCCAGTACTTC
CASSKQVQETQYF
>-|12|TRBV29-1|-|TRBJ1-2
TGCAGCGTTGACAGGGTAATCTATGGCTACACCTTC
CSVDRVIYGYTF
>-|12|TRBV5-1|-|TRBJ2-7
TGCGCCAGCAGCTCTGACACGCGGGAGCAGTACTTC
CASSSDTREQYF
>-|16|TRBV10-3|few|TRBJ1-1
TGTGCCATCAGTGATCTGGGGGGGGGTGTTTACACTGAAGCTTTCTTT
CAISDLGGGVYTEAFF
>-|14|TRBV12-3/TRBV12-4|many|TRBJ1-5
TGTGCCAGCAGTCTTCAGGGTTTCAATCAGCCCCAGCATTTT
CASSLQGFNQPQHF
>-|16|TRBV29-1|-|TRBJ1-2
TGCAGCGTTGATGTCGACCCTGGCGGGAAGGTCGGAGGCTACACCTTC
CSVDVDPGGKVGGYTF
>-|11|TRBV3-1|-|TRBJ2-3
TGTGCCAGCAGCTACGGGACTTCGCAGTATTTT
CASSYGTSQYF
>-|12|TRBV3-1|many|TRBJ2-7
TGTGCCAGCAGCCAGAGCTCCTACGAGCAGTACTTC
CASSQSSYEQYF
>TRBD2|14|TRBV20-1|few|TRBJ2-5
TGCAGTGCTCGGGAACTAGCGAGACAAGAGACCCAGTACTTC
CSARELARQETQYF
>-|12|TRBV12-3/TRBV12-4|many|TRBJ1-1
TGTGCCAGCAGTCCTCAGGGGACTGAAGCTTTCTTT
CASSPQGTEAFF
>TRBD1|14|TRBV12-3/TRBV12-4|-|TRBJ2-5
TGTGCCAGCAGGCAGACAGGGGAACCAGAGACCCAGTACTTC
CASRQTGEPETQYF
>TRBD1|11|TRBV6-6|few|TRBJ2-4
TGTGCCAGCTCTCCTTCGGACAGGGTGATTTTC
CASSPSDRVIF
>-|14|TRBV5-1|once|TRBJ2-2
TGCGCCAGCAGCTCGAGCTCGGGGACCGGGGAGCTGTTTTTT
CASSSSSGTGELFF
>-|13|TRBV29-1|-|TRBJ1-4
TGCAGCGTGGAGGGACCAACTAATGAAAAACTGTTTTTT
CSVEGPTNEKLFF
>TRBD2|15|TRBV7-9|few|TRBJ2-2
TGTGCCAGCAGAACCAGGGAGGGGTACACCGGGGAGCTGTTTTTT
CASRTREGYTGELFF
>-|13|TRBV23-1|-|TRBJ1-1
TGCGCCAGCAGTCAAAGCCGGTGCACTGAAGCTTTCTTT
CASSQSRCTEAFF
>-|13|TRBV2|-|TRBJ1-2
TGTGCCAGCCGAGATCCGACCCGGAGTGGCTACACCTTC
CASRDPTRSGYTF
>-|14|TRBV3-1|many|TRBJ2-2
TGTGCCAGCAGCTCCTACAGGGACACCGGGGAGCTGTTTTTT
CASSSYRDTGELFF
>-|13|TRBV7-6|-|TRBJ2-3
TGTGCCAGCAGCTTGGAGCGTCGGGCTCTACAGTATTTT
CASSLERRALQYF
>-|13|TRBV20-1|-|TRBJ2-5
TGCAGTGCAAATCTAGCGACTCAAGAGACCCAGTACTTC
CSANLATQETQYF
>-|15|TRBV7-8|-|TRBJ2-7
TGTGCCAGCAGCTTAGAGCGGGCTAGCTCCTACGAGCAGTACTTC
CASSLERASSYEQYF
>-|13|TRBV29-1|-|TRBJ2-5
TGCAGCGTTGAAGCGACGGACCTCTGGACCCAGTACTTC
CSVEATDLWTQYF
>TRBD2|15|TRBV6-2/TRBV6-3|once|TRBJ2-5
TGTGCCAGCAGTCGCCCTAGCGGGGGACAAGAGACCCAGTACTTC
CASSRPSGGQETQYF
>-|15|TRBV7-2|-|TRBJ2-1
TGTGCCAGCAGCTTAAGGGGGCAGGGGGGGAATGAGCAGTTCTTC
CASSLRGQGGNEQFF
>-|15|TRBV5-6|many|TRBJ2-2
TGTGCCAGCAGCTTGGGAGGAGTAAACACCGGGGAGCTGTTTTTT
CASSLGGVNTGELFF
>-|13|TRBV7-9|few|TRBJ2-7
TGTGCCAGTTCGAACCTGGGCCCCTACGAGCAGTACTTC
CASSNLGPYEQYF
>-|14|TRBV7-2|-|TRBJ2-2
TGTGCCAGCAGCAGCAACTGGCGGACCGGGGAGCTGTTTTTT
CASSSNWRTGELFF
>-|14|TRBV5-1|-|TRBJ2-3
TGCGCCAGCAGCTTGGGCGGAGAAATAGATACGCAGTATTTT
CASSLGGEIDTQYF